Listed below are T cell receptor beta chains from one sample, sequenced in a study of cytomegalovirus exposure and HLA in healthy donors. Produced via immunoSEQ multiplex PCR; TCRdb's table is partial and in-frame only. The table lists around 170,000 clones, around 85% of them singletons. The material sequenced was PBMCs. The receptors shown here come from a middle-aged man in good health and CMV-seropositive. Both conserved end residues are part of each CDR3. A D gene is named only where the DNA matches it firmly. The size entry is marked missing in some rows and otherwise reads once, few, many or a size class.

V gene,clone size,D gene,J gene,CDR3 DNA,CDR3 protein
TRBV5-1,-,TRBD2,TRBJ2-3,TGCGCCAGCAGCGTTACCGGGAGGACACTGATGGATACGCAGTATTTT,CASSVTGRTLMDTQYF
TRBV7-9,once,-,TRBJ2-5,TGTGCCAGCAGCTTTGGGCTAGCGACGGCGGAGACCCAGTACTTC,CASSFGLATAETQYF
TRBV10-1,once,-,TRBJ2-2,TGCGCCAGCAGTGTGGATCAATTCTTGGGGTTTGCGGGCACCGGGGAGCTGTTTTTT,CASSVDQFLGFAGTGELFF
TRBV7-3,-,-,TRBJ1-1,TGTGCCAGCAGCTTGGCCGGGAACACTGAAGCCTTCTTT,CASSLAGNTEAFF
TRBV7-9,-,TRBD2,TRBJ2-3,TGTGCCAGCAGCTTGACTAGCGGGGCTGTTCCAGATACGCAGTATTTT,CASSLTSGAVPDTQYF
TRBV5-1,-,-,TRBJ2-3,TGCGCCAGCAGCTTCAGCCAGGGCGAGGATACGCAGTATTTT,CASSFSQGEDTQYF
TRBV5-1,-,-,TRBJ2-1,TGCGCCAGCAGCTTGTCTACAGGGTCCATCAATGAGCAGTTCTTC,CASSLSTGSINEQFF
TRBV6-5,-,-,TRBJ1-3,TGTGCCAGCAGAAGTAGGGGCTCTGGAAACACCATATATTTT,CASRSRGSGNTIYF
TRBV28,-,TRBD1,TRBJ1-3,TGTGCCAGCAGTTCCCCCGCACCGGGACAGGGGGCCATTGGAAACACCATATATTTT,CASSSPAPGQGAIGNTIYF
TRBV6-6,few,-,TRBJ1-4,TGTGCCAGCCAGATGTCGGGTGAACCGGAAAAACTGTTTTTT,CASQMSGEPEKLFF
TRBV19,once,-,TRBJ1-4,TGTGCCAGTAGTATAGATCTATGGGAAAAACTGTTTTTT,CASSIDLWEKLFF
TRBV5-5,-,-,TRBJ2-7,TGTGCCAGCAGCCCTCACGAGGGGACACCCTACGAGCAGTACTTC,CASSPHEGTPYEQYF
TRBV21-1,-,-,TRBJ1-6,TGTGCCAGCACCCTCCCCCCAGGGGCTCCGGGGGGTCCCCTCCACTTT,CASTLPPGAPGGPLHF
TRBV27,-,TRBD1,TRBJ2-1,TGTGCCAGCAGTTCTCGCTCTCTCGGGGACAGGACCTACAATGAGCAGTTCTTC,CASSSRSLGDRTYNEQFF
TRBV4-3,-,TRBD1,TRBJ2-7,TGCGCCAGCAGCCAAGGGTGGACAGGGGGGAACGAGCAGTACTTC,CASSQGWTGGNEQYF
TRBV30,-,TRBD2,TRBJ2-3,TGTCCCCGGGCGGGGGGCCCGGTCGCAGATACGCAGTATTTT,CPRAGGPVADTQYF
TRBV28,-,-,TRBJ1-2,TGTGCCAGCAGTTTCCGGGGGAGTGATGGCTACACCTTC,CASSFRGSDGYTF
TRBV30,-,-,TRBJ1-2,TGTGCCTGGAGTGTACGGAGCGGATCTAACTATGGCTACACCTTC,CAWSVRSGSNYGYTF
TRBV7-2,-,TRBD1,TRBJ2-1,TGTGCCAGCAGCCAGCAAGGGGGCCCTTACTACAATGAGCAGTTCTTC,CASSQQGGPYYNEQFF
TRBV23-1,-,TRBD1,TRBJ1-5,TGCGCCAGCAGTCAAGGACAGGGGCGAGATCAGCCCCAGCATTTT,CASSQGQGRDQPQHF
TRBV7-9,-,TRBD2,TRBJ2-2,TGTGCCAGCAGCGACCCACCCCCGGGGGGGCTTACCGGGGAGCTGTTTTTT,CASSDPPPGGLTGELFF
TRBV6-1,-,TRBD2,TRBJ2-1,TGTGCCAGCAGTGTTGCTAGCGGGGGCCCCTACAATGAGCAGTTCTTC,CASSVASGGPYNEQFF
TRBV9,-,TRBD2,TRBJ2-5,TGTGCCAGCAGCGTAGGTCTAGCGGGAGGTGAGACCCAGTACTTC,CASSVGLAGGETQYF
TRBV28,few,TRBD2,TRBJ2-4,TGTGCCAGCAGTTTCCGGACTAGCGGGGTAGCCAAAAACATTCAGTACTTC,CASSFRTSGVAKNIQYF
TRBV7-2,-,TRBD2,TRBJ2-5,TGTGCCAGCAGCTCGATAGCGGGGGGCGCAGAGACCCAGTACTTC,CASSSIAGGAETQYF
TRBV9,-,TRBD1,TRBJ1-6,TGTGCCAGCAGCGTAGCCAGGGGGCCCCTCCACTTT,CASSVARGPLHF
TRBV7-9,-,-,TRBJ1-3,TGTTCCAGCAGCTTAATGGCAGGCGTTGGGGGAAACACCATATATTTT,CSSSLMAGVGGNTIYF
TRBV27,-,-,TRBJ1-3,TGTGCCAGCAGTTTTCAGGGAGGAAACACCATATATTTT,CASSFQGGNTIYF
TRBV6-1,-,-,TRBJ2-5,TGTGCCAGCAGTGAACTAGAGGGCCGGGTGTACTTC,CASSELEGRVYF
TRBV27,-,-,TRBJ1-1,TGTGCCAGCAGTTTAGGAGTTGGAAAAGCTTTCTTT,CASSLGVGKAFF
TRBV10-3,-,-,TRBJ1-4,TGTGCCATCAGTGAGGGTACAGGGTCGGCTAATGAAAAACTGTTTTTT,CAISEGTGSANEKLFF
TRBV5-1,once,-,TRBJ2-7,TGCGCCAGCAGCTTATCAGGGGGCGGGGGCGACGAGCAGTACTTC,CASSLSGGGGDEQYF
TRBV6-1,-,TRBD1,TRBJ2-3,TGTGCCAGCAGTGAGACAGGGAAGGATACGCAGTATTTT,CASSETGKDTQYF
TRBV25-1,-,-,TRBJ2-7,TGTGCCAGCAGTGTGTCGCGGAACGAGCAGTACTTC,CASSVSRNEQYF
TRBV7-2,-,TRBD1,TRBJ2-7,TGTGCCAGCAGCCCCTGGACAGGCTACGAGCAGTACTTC,CASSPWTGYEQYF
TRBV27,-,-,TRBJ1-2,TGTGCCAGCAGTTTAGGGCAGCACTATGGCTACACCTTC,CASSLGQHYGYTF
TRBV7-8,-,-,TRBJ2-7,TGTGCCAGCAGCTTAGGAGGGGGCTACGAGCAGTACTTC,CASSLGGGYEQYF
TRBV7-8,-,-,TRBJ2-1,TGTGCCAGCAGCTTTTTGGGGCTCTTCTCCTACAATGAGCAGTTCTTC,CASSFLGLFSYNEQFF
TRBV7-2,-,TRBD1,TRBJ1-5,TGTGCCAGCAGTCCTACAGGGGGCAACCAGCCCCAGCATTTT,CASSPTGGNQPQHF
TRBV7-9,few,TRBD2,TRBJ2-7,TGTGCCAGCAGCTTATGGAGCGGGGGGCTGAGCTCCTACGAGCAGTACTTC,CASSLWSGGLSSYEQYF
TRBV29-1,-,TRBD1,TRBJ2-7,TGCAGCGTTGTCGGACAGGGGTTTTCCGGCGAGCAGTACTTC,CSVVGQGFSGEQYF
TRBV2,-,TRBD1,TRBJ2-7,TGTGCCAGCAGTGTGGGACAGGGGGCCGCCTACGAGCAGTACTTC,CASSVGQGAAYEQYF
TRBV7-9,-,-,TRBJ2-7,TGTGCCAGCAGCTCCGACAGTGACTACGAGCAGTACTTC,CASSSDSDYEQYF
TRBV30,-,-,TRBJ1-5,TGTGCCTGGAACCTCGGGGGGCGCAATCAGCCCCAGCATTTT,CAWNLGGRNQPQHF
TRBV6-5,few,-,TRBJ2-2,TGTGCCAGCAGTTGGTACGAGGGCACCGGGGAGCTGTTTTTT,CASSWYEGTGELFF